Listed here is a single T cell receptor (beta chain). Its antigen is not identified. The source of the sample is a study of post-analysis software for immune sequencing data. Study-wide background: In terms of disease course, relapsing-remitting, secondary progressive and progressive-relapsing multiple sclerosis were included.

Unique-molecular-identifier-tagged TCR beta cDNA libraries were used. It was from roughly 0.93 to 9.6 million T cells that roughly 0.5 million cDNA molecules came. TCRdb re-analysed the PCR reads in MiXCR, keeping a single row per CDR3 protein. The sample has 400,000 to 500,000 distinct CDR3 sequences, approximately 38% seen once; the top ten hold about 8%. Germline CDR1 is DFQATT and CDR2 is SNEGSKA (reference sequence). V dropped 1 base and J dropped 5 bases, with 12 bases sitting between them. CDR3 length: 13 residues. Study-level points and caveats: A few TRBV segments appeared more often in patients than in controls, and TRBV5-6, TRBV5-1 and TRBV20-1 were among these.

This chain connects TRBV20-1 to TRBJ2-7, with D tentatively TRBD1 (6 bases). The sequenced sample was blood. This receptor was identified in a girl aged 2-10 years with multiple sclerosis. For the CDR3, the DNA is TGCAGTGCTAGAGCAGGGGCGTGCAACGAGCAGTACTTC. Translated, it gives CSARAGACNEQYF.